Following are 7 T cell receptor beta chains from one sample sequenced in a study of radiation and T cells in renal cell carcinoma. Described treatment: treatment-naive control, cytoreductive nephrectomy. The table came from immunoSEQ multiplex PCR; TCRdb's copy has only in-frame clones and leaves some out. The sample contains more than 10,000 clones, over 50% of which appear only once. The source was tumor tissue, collected from a patient whose treatment was nephrectomy without radiotherapy. The receptors were gathered from a man aged 40-49 years with renal cell carcinoma.

The chain is built from TRBV29-1 and TRBJ2-7, with 11 bases fitting TRBD2. Germline assignment: CDR1 SQVTM and CDR2 ANQGSEA. Trimming removed 1 base from V and 2 bases from J; junction bases left unmatched: 10. This CDR3 is built from 17 residues. CDR3 sequence (DNA): TGCAGCGTTGAAGGCTTGCAGGGACTAGCGGCCACCTACGAGCAGTACTTC. As protein: CSVEGLQGLAATYEQYF.

The chain couples TRBV7-6 to TRBJ2-7, with 11 bases matching TRBD2. Unmatched junction bases numbered 12, after V lost 6 bases and J lost 2 bases. This CDR3 is 17 amino acids long. Germline lookup yields CDR1 SGHVS and CDR2 FNYEAQ. The CDR3: CASRPQLAGGPPYEQYV. In nucleotides, the CDR3 is TGTGCCAGCAGACCACAATTAGCGGGAGGGCCCCCCTACGAGCAGTACGTC.

The V gene is TRBV5-1, the J gene TRBJ2-2; unclear D gene. The CDR3 length is 13 residues. V lost 0 bases and J lost 6, with 6 bases in between. Germline V CDR1 and CDR2: SGHRS, YFSETQ. CDR3 amino acids: CASSLAVPGELFF. DNA of the CDR3: TGCGCCAGCAGCTTGGCCGTGCCCGGGGAGCTGTTTTTT.

This chain uses TRBV15 with TRBJ2-1; no firm D call. V shed 6 bases and J shed 2 bases, with 14 bases lying between them. The CDR3 is 15 residues long. CDR1 LNHNV and CDR2 YYDKDF come from the germline V gene (reference sequence). The DNA of the CDR3 is TGTGCCACCAGTCCCGCTCGGCTCCCCTACAATGAGCAGTTCTTC. Translated: CATSPARLPYNEQFF. The variable domain in full, completed from reference TRBV15 and TRBJ2-1, reads DAMVIQNPRYQVTQFGKPVTLSCSQTLNHNVMYWYQQKSSQAPKLLFHYYDKDFNNEADTPDNFQSRRPNTSFCFLDIRSPGLGDTAMYLCATSPARLPYNEQFFGPGTRLTVL.

The V call is TRBV19, the J call TRBJ2-1, with 9 bases fitting TRBD1. J gave up 9 bases and V 1 base, and 4 bases lay outside the gene matches. Germline assignment: CDR1 LNHDA and CDR2 SQIVND (reference sequence). The CDR3 has 14 residues. For the CDR3, the DNA is TGTGCCAGTAGTATAGGTGACAGGGGGTTTGAGCAGTTCTTC. The encoded protein is CASSIGDRGFEQFF.

This chain links TRBV7-3 with TRBJ2-2; 8 nucleotides match TRBD1. Per the germline V gene, CDR1 is SGHTA and CDR2 is FQGTGA. This CDR3 has 15 residues. V trimming: 2 bases; J trimming: 6 bases; junction bases outside the gene matches: 5. In DNA form, the CDR3 reads TGTGCCAGCAGCTTAGACAGGGGAACGGCCGGGGAGCTGTTTTTT. Translated, it gives CASSLDRGTAGELFF.

This clone is medium-sized (0.01 to 0.1%) within its sample. The chain carries TRBV5-1 and TRBJ2-7; 9 bases are shared with TRBD2. Trimming removed 0 bases from V and 3 bases from J; junction bases left unmatched: 4. CDR3 size: 15 residues. Germline V CDR1 and CDR2: SGHRS, YFSETQ. CDR3 amino acids: CASSLGSGSIYEQYV. The CDR3 nucleotides read TGCGCCAGCAGCTTGGGTAGCGGGAGTATCTACGAGCAGTACGTC.